Below, 18 T cell receptor beta chains from the same sample are listed, as sequenced in a study of regulatory T cells in long-lasting Graves disease. To make TCR beta libraries, researchers used iRepertoire HTBI primers and Arm-PCR of CDR3 regions. TCRdb reprocessed the multiplex PCR reads with MiXCR, giving one entry per CDR3 protein. The sample yields hundreds of thousands of distinct CDR3 sequences, about 16% seen once. Documented time point: newly diagnosed GD, antithyroid drugs for less than 3 months. PBMCs provided the RNA from which the TCR library was made. The sample was also linked to a second study, of T cells in Graves' hyperthyroidism and ophthalmopathy.

The sample in question was peripheral blood mononuclear cells (PBMCs), obtained at new diagnosis, from a patient treated with antithyroid drugs. These receptors were obtained from a woman in her forties or fifties with Graves disease.

The rearrangement links TRBV7-3 to TRBJ2-2; D unclear. There are 15 residues in the CDR3. CDR1 and CDR2 from the germline V gene are SGHTA and FQGTGA. With 5 bases removed from V and 0 bases from J, the gap between germline ends came to 10 bases. This chain's CDR3 is CASSQKIANTGELFF. The CDR3 DNA reads as TGTGCCAGCAGCCAAAAAATAGCGAACACCGGGGAGCTGTTTTTT.

This clonotype was found a few times. This sequence joins TRBV20-1 and TRBJ2-5, with D hard to call. The CDR3 runs 12 residues. Between the trimmed V and J ends, which lost 1 base and 2 bases, there was a span of 5 bases. Germline V gene lookup returns CDR1 DFQATT and CDR2 SNEGSKA (reference sequence). The CDR3 coding sequence is TGCAGTGCTAGAGCCGAGCAAGAGACCCAGTACTTC. Translated, it gives CSARAEQETQYF.

The rearrangement links TRBV7-9 to TRBJ1-1; possibly TRBD1 for D (5 bases). V was cut by 5 bases and J by 1 base, with 11 bases left in between. The CDR3 has 14 residues. Germline V CDR1 and CDR2: SEHNR, FQNEAQ (reference sequence). CDR3 in amino acids: CASSRRQKNTEAFF. The CDR3, as DNA: TGTGCCAGCAGCAGAAGACAGAAGAACACTGAAGCTTTCTTT.

This clonotype was detected ten times or more. This chain connects TRBV12-3 or TRBV12-4 to TRBJ1-1; a possible D gene is TRBD1 (5 bases). Trimming left V 7 bases short and J 0 bases short, with 12 bases between. CDR3 length: 14 residues. CDR3 sequence (DNA): TGTGCCAGCACTCGGACGGGGGTGAACACTGAAGCTTTCTTT. Translated, it gives CASTRTGVNTEAFF.

Details on this clonotype: At one end, the junction sequence differs from germline, possibly due to a read error. The chain links TRBV6-1 to TRBJ1-1; the D is unclear. This CDR3 is built from 14 residues. The V gene's germline CDR1 is MNHNS and CDR2 SASEGT. The chain's CDR3 is CASSERIGNTEASF. DNA for the CDR3: TGTGCCAGCAGTGAAAGGATCGGGAACACTGAAGCTTCCTTT.

This clonotype was seen repeatedly, ten times or more. The rearrangement joins TRBV3-1 to TRBJ2-7; TRBD1 matches 12 bases. The CDR3 sequence is 15 residues long. J lost 2 bases, V lost 4 bases, and 3 bases had no gene match. CDR1 is LGHDT and CDR2 is YNNKEL in the germline V gene (reference sequence). CDR3 in amino acids: CASSPGTGGTYEQYF. DNA for the CDR3: TGTGCCAGCAGCCCGGGGACAGGGGGCACCTACGAGCAGTACTTC.

The sample holds many counts of this clonotype. The rearrangement joins TRBV20-1 to TRBJ2-5; TRBD1 matches 8 bases. CDR1 is DFQATT and CDR2 is SNEGSKA in the germline V gene (reference sequence). After removal of 0 bases from V and 2 bases from J, the junction contained 8 bases not matched to a gene. The CDR3 extends over 16 amino acids. This CDR3 is CSARDGDRGLQETQYF. In DNA, the CDR3 is TGCAGTGCTAGAGATGGCGACAGGGGATTGCAAGAGACCCAGTACTTC.

This clonotype was observed many times. This rearrangement joins TRBV20-1 to TRBJ2-1; a possible D gene is TRBD1 (5 bases). Per germline, CDR1 DFQATT and CDR2 SNEGSKA (reference sequence). The CDR3 loop spans 13 amino acids. The CDR3 nucleotides read TGCAGCAACCTCGATCAGGGATCCCCAAAGCAGTTCTTC. It encodes CSNLDQGSPKQFF.

The chain uses TRBV29-1 and TRBJ2-5; TRBD2 matches 8 bases. The length of the CDR3 is 12 residues. The germline CDR1 and CDR2 sequences are SQVTM and ANQGSEA. J was trimmed by 4 bases and V by 5 bases; bases with no gene match: 3. The CDR3 spells CSVRGGGETQYF. The CDR3 DNA reads as TGCAGCGTTCGGGGGGGAGGAGAGACCCAGTACTTC.

Comments on this clonotype: With only one base between it and a far larger clone, this is likely a read error. This chain connects TRBV7-3 to TRBJ2-1; D is ambiguous. Germline loops: CDR1 SGHTA, CDR2 FQGTGA. The CDR3 runs to 12 residues. For the CDR3, the DNA is TGTACCAGCAGCACAGTATCAAGGGAGCAGTTCTTC. Translated, it gives CTSSTVSREQFF. Together with reference TRBV7-3 and TRBJ2-1, the CDR3 gives the full variable domain: GAGVSQTPSNKVTEKGKYVELRCDPISGHTALYWYRQSLGQGPEFLIYFQGTGAADDSGLPNDRFFAVRPEGSVSTLKIQRTERGDSAVYLCTSSTVSREQFFGPGTRLTVL.

The rearrangement joins TRBV15 to TRBJ2-2, with 7 bases matching TRBD1. CDR1 is LNHNV and CDR2 is YYDKDF in the germline V gene (reference sequence). With V trimmed by 1 base and J by 3 bases, 14 bases remained unmatched. The length of the CDR3 is 19 residues. The CDR3: CATSRVPRQGFYDTGELFF. CDR3 nucleotide sequence: TGTGCCACCAGCAGAGTTCCGAGACAGGGTTTTTATGACACCGGGGAGCTGTTTTTT.

In this sample, this clonotype turned up many times. The chain links TRBV6-2 or TRBV6-3 to TRBJ1-5; 9 bases align to TRBD1. The CDR3 sequence is 15 residues long. The V segment lost 5 bases and the J segment 6 bases; nucleotides outside the gene matches: 8. Germline V gives CDR1 MNHEY, CDR2 SVGEGT. Here the CDR3 DNA reads TGTGCCAGCAGTGAAGTAACAGGGGGCGGTCAGCCCCAGCATTTT. Protein product: CASSEVTGGGQPQHF.

As concerns this clonotype: Being one base from a much bigger clone, this may be a read error. This chain joins TRBV3-1 and TRBJ2-3, with TRBD1 identical over 7 bases. The CDR3 runs 16 residues. Germline-derived CDR1 and CDR2 are LGHDT and YNNKEL (reference sequence). CDR3 loop: CVSSQARQGWADTQYF. CDR3 nucleotide sequence: TGTGTCAGCAGCCAAGCACGACAGGGTTGGGCAGATACGCAGTATTTT.

There are many counts of this clonotype. The V gene is TRBV30, the J gene TRBJ1-1; the D is unclear. CDR3 length equals 14 residues. V was shortened by 4 bases and J by 0 bases, with 12 bases between the two germline ends. Germline CDR1 reads GTSNPN; CDR2 reads SVGIG (reference sequence). CDR3 in DNA: TGTGCCTGGACAGGACTACAAGTGAACACTGAAGCTTTCTTT. The encoded protein is CAWTGLQVNTEAFF.

This chain uses TRBV5-1 with TRBJ1-6; weak D call: TRBD1 (6 bases). Between the trimmed V and J ends, which lost 0 bases and 7 bases, there was a span of 14 bases. The CDR3 length is 16 residues. Looked up from germline, CDR1 is SGHRS and CDR2 is YFSETQ. The CDR3 region has the DNA TGCGCCAGCAGCTTGGTTACGGACAGCTTGAATTCACCCCTCCACTTT. This encodes CASSLVTDSLNSPLHF.

This clonotype was picked up many times. The gene calls are TRBV12-5 and TRBJ2-3, with D tentatively TRBD1 (5 bases). The CDR3 runs to 14 residues. CDR1 is LGHNT and CDR2 is FRNRAP in the germline V gene. Deletions cut 5 bases from V and 0 bases from J, with 9 bases between. CDR3 bases: TGTGCTAGTGGTCACAACAGGAGCACAGATACGCAGTATTTT. Protein: CASGHNRSTDTQYF.

This clonotype was recorded many times. The CDR3 bases are TGTGCCACCAGCAGGTCTGGTGTGAGCCCTGAAGCTTTCTTT. Protein sequence: CATSRSGVSPEAFF. The V and J genes are TRBV15 and TRBJ1-1; D remains ambiguous. Germline assignment: CDR1 LNHNV and CDR2 YYDKDF (reference sequence). CDR3 length: 14 amino acids. Trimming stripped 3 bases from V and 6 bases from J, with 14 bases between.

This clonotype was seen a few times. The chain joins TRBV12-3 or TRBV12-4 to TRBJ1-2; 7 bases line up with TRBD1. The CDR3 consists of 13 residues. V lost 6 bases, J lost 8 bases, and 9 bases stayed unmatched. CDR3 amino acids: CASSVVRQGGYTF. In nucleotides, the CDR3 is TGTGCCAGCAGCGTCGTCCGACAGGGCGGCTACACCTTC.